A single sample gave rise to the 23 T cell receptor beta chains below, sequenced in a study of cytomegalovirus exposure and HLA in healthy donors (TCRdb year 2017). Library preparation employed the immunoSEQ multiplex PCR assay. For the multiplex PCR, a mixture combining 60 forward primers for TCR Vbeta segments and 13 reverse primers for TCR Jbeta segments was used. TCRdb limited this immuneACCESS table to in-frame rearrangements with V and J called. A share of clones is missing; checked studies link under half to unresolved V genes, and the rest is unexplained. The sample table on file contains fewer than 100,000 clones. The ten biggest clones cover about 0.5% of the sample. Specimen: PBMCs. Receptor source: a man aged 50-60 years in good health and CMV-seronegative.

The chain carries TRBV7-9 and TRBJ2-2; TRBD1 matches 9 bases. Trimming at V came to 3 bases and at J to 6 bases, leaving 8 bases not matched to a gene. This CDR3 spans 16 amino acids. Looked up from germline, CDR1 is SEHNR and CDR2 is FQNEAQ (reference sequence). CDR3 amino acids: CASSFGQGIGAGELFF. In DNA, the CDR3 is TGTGCCAGCAGCTTCGGACAGGGGATTGGGGCCGGGGAGCTGTTTTTT.

This chain joins TRBV25-1 and TRBJ2-7, with a weak D call TRBD2 (5 bases). Germline V gene sequence: CDR1 MGHDK, CDR2 SYGVNS. This CDR3 region has 14 residues. Trimming took 8 bases from V and 2 from J, leaving 16 bases between them. The DNA of the CDR3 is TGTGCCAGCTCCCCACGGAGGAACACCTACGAGCAGTACTTC. Translated: CASSPRRNTYEQYF.

The rearrangement uses TRBV11-1 and TRBJ1-2, with 7 bases matching TRBD1. V lost 1 base and J lost 4; bases outside the gene matches: 3. The germline CDR1 and CDR2 sequences are SGHAT and FQDESV (reference sequence). This CDR3 spans 14 amino acids. The CDR3 loop reads CASSLGGTAYGYTF. The CDR3 coding sequence is TGTGCCAGCAGCTTAGGAGGGACAGCCTATGGCTACACCTTC.

This chain's CDR3 is CASSWDRDSYEQYF. CDR3 in DNA: TGTGCCAGCAGCTGGGACAGGGATTCCTACGAGCAGTACTTC. The rearrangement uses TRBV7-9 and TRBJ2-7; 9 positions agree with TRBD1. This CDR3 has 14 residues. With V trimmed by 4 bases and J by 1 base, 2 bases remained unmatched. The germline gives CDR1 SEHNR, CDR2 FQNEAQ (reference sequence).

The V call is TRBV19, the J call TRBJ2-1; 9 bases agree with TRBD2. Germline values: CDR1 LNHDA, CDR2 SQIVND (reference sequence). Trimming removed 5 bases from V and 6 bases from J; junction bases left unmatched: 2. The CDR3 totals 13 residues. The CDR3 protein is CASSGSGGNEQFF. Written as DNA, the CDR3 is TGTGCCAGTAGTGGTAGCGGGGGCAATGAGCAGTTCTTC.

The gene calls are TRBV14 and TRBJ2-1; TRBD1 is a possible D gene (5 bases). This CDR3 has 14 amino acids. Germline V gives CDR1 SGHDN, CDR2 FVKESK. The V end was cut by 4 bases, the J end by 8 bases, with 15 bases between. This CDR3 is CASSLTAARDEQFF. The CDR3 bases are TGTGCCAGCAGCCTAACGGCGGCCAGGGATGAGCAGTTCTTC.

The chain combines TRBV4-3 with TRBJ1-1; 10 bases match TRBD1. Germline V gene data show CDR1 as LGHNA and CDR2 as YSLEER. Trimming removed 2 bases from V and 4 bases from J; junction bases left unmatched: 4. The CDR3 extends over 15 amino acids. DNA for the CDR3: TGCGCCAGCAGCCAATCCTGGACAGGGGGCACTGAAGCTTTCTTT. Protein product: CASSQSWTGGTEAFF.

The chain has TRBV13 and TRBJ2-2; the D is unclear. The germline V gene encodes CDR1 PRHDT and CDR2 FYEKMQ (reference sequence). The ends were cut back, 1 base at V and 1 base at J, with 4 bases in the middle. The CDR3 covers 14 residues. The CDR3 protein is CASSLAMNTGELFF. The CDR3 nucleotides read TGTGCCAGCAGCTTAGCTATGAACACCGGGGAGCTGTTTTTT. Full variable domain (outside the CDR3, taken from reference TRBV13 and TRBJ2-2): AAGVIQSPRHLIKEKRETATLKCYPIPRHDTVYWYQQGPGQDPQFLISFYEKMQSDKGSIPDRFSAQQFSDYHSELNMSSLELGDSALYFCASSLAMNTGELFFGEGSRLTVL.

The V and J genes are TRBV18 and TRBJ2-7, with D possibly TRBD2 on 5 matching bases. Trimming stripped 6 bases from V and 4 bases from J, with 16 bases between. Germline V CDR1 and CDR2: KGHSH, LQKENI. CDR3 length equals 14 residues. DNA of the CDR3: TGTGCCAGCTCTCCGGATGAGGGCGTATACGAGCAGTACTTC. It codes for CASSPDEGVYEQYF.

In nucleotides, the CDR3 is TGCGCCAGCAGCCAAAACTTACTGGGACAGGTTAATGAAAAACTGTTTTTT. Its translation is CASSQNLLGQVNEKLFF. V and J are TRBV4-3 and TRBJ1-4; the match to TRBD1 covers 8 bases. This CDR3 is 17 amino acids long. J lost 4 bases, V lost 2 bases, and 9 bases had no gene match. From germline, CDR1 is LGHNA and CDR2 YSLEER.

The chain joins TRBV2 to TRBJ2-7; 9 bases are a match to TRBD1. The CDR3 runs to 16 residues. V was pared by 7 bases and J by 0 bases, with 10 bases of the junction left unmatched. The germline CDR1 and CDR2 sequences are SNHLY and FYNNEI. The chain's CDR3 is CASTLEQGATSYEQYF. In DNA, the CDR3 is TGTGCCAGCACCCTCGAACAGGGGGCTACCTCCTACGAGCAGTACTTC.

This chain uses TRBV9 with TRBJ1-3; D is possibly TRBD1 (6 bases). The V gene lost 3 bases and the J gene lost 2 bases, with 18 bases spanning the gap. Per the germline V gene, CDR1 is SGDLS and CDR2 is YYNGEE. This CDR3 comprises 17 residues. CDR3 bases: TGTGCCAGCAGCGCCCTCAGTTTACAGGGAGCTGGAAACACCATATATTTT. Encoded protein: CASSALSLQGAGNTIYF.

J is TRBJ1-1 and V is TRBV15, with 8 positions matching TRBD1. Germline trimming cut 3 bases from V and 5 bases from J; bases unmatched to any gene: 8. Germline CDR1 LNHNV, CDR2 YYDKDF (reference sequence). The CDR3 covers 15 residues. CDR3 in amino acids: CATSSPGQGYTEAFF. The CDR3 DNA is TGTGCCACCAGCAGCCCCGGACAGGGTTATACTGAAGCTTTCTTT.

J is TRBJ1-3 and V is TRBV29-1; the D gene is possibly TRBD1 (6 bases). Germline V gives CDR1 SQVTM, CDR2 ANQGSEA. V shed 4 bases and J shed 4 bases, with 8 bases lying between them. The CDR3 is 12 amino acids. The CDR3 nucleotides read TGCAGCGTTGCCAGGGGCGGAAACACCATATATTTT. Translation gives CSVARGGNTIYF.

The chain is built from TRBV5-4 and TRBJ1-5; D is unclear. Per germline, CDR1 SGHNT and CDR2 YYREEE (reference sequence). V lost 0 bases, J lost 0 bases, and 10 bases lay in between. CDR3 size: 16 residues. CDR3 sequence reads: CASSLGGAYSNQPQHF. The CDR3 DNA is TGTGCCAGCAGCTTGGGTGGAGCGTATAGCAATCAGCCCCAGCATTTT.

The J gene is TRBJ2-7, the V gene TRBV6-5; D is perhaps TRBD1 (6 bases). Between the trimmed V and J ends, which lost 6 bases and 2 bases, there was a span of 11 bases. The CDR3 has 13 amino acids. Germline V CDR1 and CDR2: MNHEY, SVGAGI. The CDR3 region is CASSLGGTYEQYF. Written as DNA, the CDR3 is TGTGCCAGCAGCCTAGGGGGAACCTACGAGCAGTACTTC.

For this clone: One end of the junction varies from germline; a read error may be responsible. This chain links TRBV28 with TRBJ1-2; D may be TRBD1 (6 bases). The V gene's germline CDR1 is MDHEN and CDR2 SYDVKM. This CDR3 spans 15 amino acids. CDR3 residues: CAGSSAGDASYGYTF. CDR3 nucleotides: TGTGCCGGCAGTTCGGCAGGGGATGCGAGCTATGGCTACACCTTC.

The chain uses TRBV7-2 and TRBJ1-6; D is undetermined. Germline lookup yields CDR1 SGHTA and CDR2 FQGNSA. The CDR3 sequence is 18 residues long. Trimming cost V 6 bases and J 2 bases, with 20 bases left between them. CDR3 in DNA: TGTGCCAGCAGTCTGCGGGCCAGGACTATTCCCTATAATTCACCCCTCCACTTT. This codes for CASSLRARTIPYNSPLHF.

The chain carries TRBV11-2 and TRBJ2-1; TRBD2 agrees at 7 bases. V gave up 3 bases and J gave up 8 bases; unmatched junction bases: 7. The CDR3 is made up of 14 amino acids. Germline assignment: CDR1 SGHAT and CDR2 FQNNGV. CDR3 bases: TGTGCCAGCAGCTTGTACGGGGGGTGGGATGAGCAGTTCTTC. Translated: CASSLYGGWDEQFF. Looking up the rest from reference TRBV11-2 and TRBJ2-1 gives the full variable domain: EAGVAQSPRYKIIEKRQSVAFWCNPISGHATLYWYQQILGQGPKLLIQFQNNGVVDDSQLPKDRFSAERLKGVDSTLKIQPAKLEDSAVYLCASSLYGGWDEQFFGPGTRLTVL.

V usage is TRBV7-3 and J usage is TRBJ2-1; the D gene is possibly TRBD1 (6 bases). This CDR3 has 18 amino acids. V lost 5 bases to trimming and J lost 0 bases, with 20 bases between them. Germline CDR1 is SGHTA and CDR2 is FQGTGA. The CDR3 reads CASSRPETGGNSYNEQFF. CDR3 in DNA: TGTGCCAGCAGCCGACCCGAGACAGGCGGAAACTCCTACAATGAGCAGTTCTTC. The variable domain in full, completed from reference TRBV7-3 and TRBJ2-1, reads GAGVSQTPSNKVTEKGKYVELRCDPISGHTALYWYRQSLGQGPEFLIYFQGTGAADDSGLPNDRFFAVRPEGSVSTLKIQRTERGDSAVYLCASSRPETGGNSYNEQFFGPGTRLTVL.

The chain employs TRBV28 and TRBJ2-3; 8 bases are shared with TRBD1. V trimming: 2 bases; J trimming: 3 bases; junction bases outside the gene matches: 1. Germline CDR1 MDHEN, CDR2 SYDVKM. The CDR3 spans 14 residues. The CDR3 DNA reads as TGTGCCAGCAGTTTAGGACAGGGTACAGATACGCAGTATTTT. It translates to CASSLGQGTDTQYF.

The chain couples TRBV18 to TRBJ2-2, with 9 bases fitting TRBD1. Trimming took 6 bases from V and 0 from J; bases not matched to a gene: 8. This CDR3 spans 17 amino acids. Per the germline V gene, CDR1 is KGHSH and CDR2 is LQKENI. CDR3: CASSRDREFANTGELFF. CDR3 in DNA: TGTGCCAGCTCGCGGGACAGGGAATTCGCGAACACCGGGGAGCTGTTTTTT.

This chain connects TRBV2 to TRBJ1-4; 7 positions agree with TRBD1. Germline lookup yields CDR1 SNHLY and CDR2 FYNNEI. The V and J ends lost 6 bases and 7 bases, in that order; junction bases with no gene match: 2. This CDR3 is 12 amino acids long. CDR3 residues: CASRGDSEKLFF. The DNA for the CDR3 is TGTGCCAGCAGGGGGGACAGTGAAAAACTGTTTTTT.